This T cell receptor (beta chain) was observed in a study of long-term antiretroviral therapy in people with HIV. About the research overall: Of all samples, the earliest predate the 2015 immediate-ART recommendation by about a decade. Points from the study as a whole: ART adherence, viral resistance and therapy changes were not recorded. Against controls, HIV repertoires showed narrower ranges of CDR3 length.

This clone was found a few times. Its target is unknown. With survey level as its setting, the immunoSEQ assay was v3.0. Repertoires were generated with immunoSEQ multiplex PCR, while TCRdb's copy carries only in-frame clones and drops some. This repertoire shows 20,000 to 25,000 clones, 80% to 90% found once; its top ten account for 6.5% to 10%. The CDR3 runs 16 residues. The V call is TRBV21-1, the J call TRBJ2-5; TRBD2, the table's D call, lacks a check against the DNA. TRBV21-1 has pseudogene status. This material consisted of unsorted PBMCs, taken 0.2 years before starting antiretroviral therapy. This receptor was taken from a man younger than 35 with HIV. The CDR3 sequence: CASSKGGGGSQETQYF. CDR3 coding DNA: TGTGCCAGCAGCAAAGGAGGGGGAGGGAGCCAAGAGACCCAGTACTTC.